This entry lists 30 T cell receptor beta chains sequenced from one sample in a study of identical twins. TCRdb redid the calling of the 5' RACE reads with MiXCR, one entry per CDR3 protein. Of some 1,600,000 distinct CDR3 sequences listed, less than 35% are singletons. The sequencing sample was made of cord blood. Every receptor here comes from a newborn girl in good health.

This clonotype was observed a few times. This sequence joins TRBV5-1 and TRBJ1-1, with a possible D match to TRBD1 (5 bases). CDR1 is SGHRS, CDR2 YFSETQ, per germline. V was pared by 7 bases and J by 5 bases, with 18 bases between. This CDR3 spans 14 amino acids. CDR3 protein: CASGGTAEGTEAFF. In DNA form, the CDR3 reads TGCGCCAGCGGGGGGACGGCAGAAGGGACTGAAGCTTTCTTT.

This clonotype has a single count. This chain connects TRBV2 to TRBJ1-2; D is ambiguous. The CDR3 extends over 13 amino acids. The V end was cut by 7 bases, the J end by 7 bases, with 16 bases between. Germline CDR1 SNHLY, CDR2 FYNNEI. The CDR3 nucleotides are TGTGCCAGCACCCTGGGCAGGAAGGGTGGCTACACCTTC. The encoded protein is CASTLGRKGGYTF.

This chain uses TRBV7-8 with TRBJ1-5; 8 nucleotides line up with TRBD1. The V segment lost 1 base and the J segment 7 bases; nucleotides outside the gene matches: 9. The CDR3 runs 16 residues. CDR1 and CDR2 from the germline V gene are SGHVS and FQNEAQ. The CDR3 protein is CASSLVAGGLGQPQHF. DNA of the CDR3: TGTGCCAGCAGCTTAGTCGCAGGGGGCCTCGGGCAGCCCCAGCATTTT.

This clonotype appeared a single time. This could be a read error, since a much larger clone is one nucleotide away. The chain couples TRBV29-1 to TRBJ2-5, with 8 nucleotides matching TRBD1. The J call may be incorrect, as the DNA end agrees better with TRBJ2-7. The CDR3 runs to 14 residues. Germline-derived CDR1 and CDR2 are SQVTM and ANQGSEA. DNA of the CDR3: TGCAGCGTCGAACGGACAGGGAAGTTCAACGAGCAGTACTTC. Encoded protein: CSVERTGKFNEQYF.

This clonotype appeared a few times. Given a far larger clone just one base away, this is likely a sequencing read error. The rearrangement uses TRBV28 and TRBJ2-7; D call uncertain. V lost 6 bases to trimming and J lost 3 bases, with 9 bases between them. The CDR3 sequence is 12 residues long. The germline V gene has CDR1 MDHEN and CDR2 SYDVKM. CDR3 region: CASSLNFYEQYF. The DNA of the CDR3 is TGTGCCAGCAGCTTAAACTTCTACGAGCAGTACTTC.

This chain joins TRBV29-1 and TRBJ2-5; 12 bases map to TRBD1. The germline V gene has CDR1 SQVTM and CDR2 ANQGSEA. V lost 0 bases to trimming and J lost 7 bases; unmatched junction nucleotides: 12. There are 17 residues in the CDR3. CDR3 in amino acids: CSVEEGCRDRGRATQYF. The CDR3 DNA reads as TGCAGCGTTGAAGAGGGATGCCGGGACAGGGGGCGCGCGACCCAGTACTTC.

This clonotype was seen repeatedly, ten times or more. The rearrangement uses TRBV10-3 and TRBJ2-3; D is unclear. The CDR3 is 14 amino acids. Germline lookup yields CDR1 ENHRY and CDR2 SYGVKD. The V and J ends lost 4 bases and 4 bases respectively, with 12 bases between them. This CDR3 reads CAISGVIEPDTQYF. CDR3 in DNA: TGTGCCATCAGTGGTGTCATCGAACCAGATACGCAGTATTTT.

This clonotype was picked up many times. The chain employs TRBV20-1 and TRBJ2-3; the D gene is possibly TRBD2 (6 bases). Trimming cost V 0 bases and J 0 bases, with 7 bases left between them. The CDR3 covers 14 residues. Germline loops: CDR1 DFQATT, CDR2 SNEGSKA (reference sequence). The CDR3 DNA is TGCAGTGCTAGAGATGGGGGGAGCACAGATACGCAGTATTTT. This sequence encodes CSARDGGSTDTQYF.

The chain employs TRBV4-2 and TRBJ2-1; 15 bases align to TRBD2. The CDR3 sequence is 21 residues long. With 3 bases clipped from V and 1 base from J, the junction kept 13 bases outside the gene matches. The germline gives CDR1 LGHNA, CDR2 YNFKEQ. CDR3 sequence reads: CASSHPGTSGRPPGSYNEQFF. In DNA form, the CDR3 reads TGTGCCAGCAGCCATCCCGGGACTAGCGGGAGGCCCCCCGGGTCCTACAATGAGCAGTTCTTC.

The chain recombines TRBV7-2 with TRBJ2-5; no definite D call. The V end lost 0 bases, the J end lost 5 bases, and 10 bases lay between the germline ends. Germline assignment: CDR1 SGHTA and CDR2 FQGNSA. The length of the CDR3 is 14 residues. The CDR3 nucleotides are TGTGCCAGCAGCTTAGCTGGGATGGGGGAGACCCAGTACTTC. Encoded protein: CASSLAGMGETQYF. The variable domain in full, completed from reference TRBV7-2 and TRBJ2-5, reads GAGVSQSPSNKVTEKGKDVELRCDPISGHTALYWYRQSLGQGLEFLIYFQGNSAPDKSGLPSDRFSAERTGGSVSTLTIQRTQQEDSAVYLCASSLAGMGETQYFGPGTRLLVL.

The chain employs TRBV25-1 and TRBJ1-4; D gene ambiguous. V was shortened by 3 bases and J by 3 bases, with 8 bases between the two germline ends. Germline V gives CDR1 MGHDK, CDR2 SYGVNS. This CDR3 comprises 14 residues. DNA for the CDR3: TGTGCCAGCAGTGACAGGAAGGCTAATGAAAAACTGTTTTTT. Protein sequence: CASSDRKANEKLFF.

This chain connects TRBV6-6 to TRBJ2-2; TRBD1 is a possible D gene (6 bases). The CDR3 extends over 15 amino acids. Trimming removed 8 bases from V and 6 bases from J, with 19 bases in between. The germline V gene encodes CDR1 MNHNY and CDR2 SVGAGI (reference sequence). CDR3 coding DNA: TGTGCCAGCTTATCTCGGGACATGAAAGCCGGGGAGCTGTTTTTT. Its protein product is CASLSRDMKAGELFF.

V is TRBV6-4 and J is TRBJ2-3; D perhaps matches TRBD2 (5 bases). V lost 0 bases and J lost 2, with 9 bases in between. Germline V CDR1 and CDR2: MRHNA, SNTAGT. This CDR3 has 15 amino acids. CDR3 sequence (DNA): TGTGCCAGCAGTGACTCTAGCGCAAACACAGATACGCAGTATTTT. It specifies CASSDSSANTDTQYF.

The chain has TRBV24-1 and TRBJ2-5, with 9 bases lining up with TRBD2. CDR3 length: 14 residues. The germline V gene encodes CDR1 KGHDR and CDR2 SFDVKD. V shed 7 bases and J 11 bases; nucleotides not matched to a gene: 13. CDR3: CATSLRGRDNEQYF. In DNA, the CDR3 is TGTGCCACCAGCCTACGCGGGAGGGACAATGAGCAGTACTTC.

V is TRBV5-1 and J is TRBJ2-4, with 8 positions matching TRBD1. The DNA end lines up better with TRBJ2-7; the J call may be wrong. This CDR3 is 14 amino acids long. Germline values: CDR1 SGHRS, CDR2 YFSETQ. The CDR3 sequence: CASSGRTGFYEQYF. The CDR3 DNA sequence: TGCGCCAGCAGCGGAAGGACAGGGTTTTACGAGCAGTACTTC.

This clonotype was counted a few times. The chain couples TRBV3-1 to TRBJ2-5; 7 bases are a match to TRBD1. This CDR3 region has 15 residues. Trimming cost V 4 bases and J 2 bases; bases outside gene matches: 7. In germline, CDR1 is LGHDT, CDR2 YNNKEL (reference sequence). In DNA, the CDR3 is TGTGCCAGCAGCCTGGGGACAGTGGAGCAAGAGACCCAGTACTTC. Amino acid sequence: CASSLGTVEQETQYF.

Only a few counts were recorded for this clonotype. The V and J genes are TRBV29-1 and TRBJ2-5, with D unclear. Germline-derived CDR1 and CDR2 are SQVTM and ANQGSEA. The CDR3 consists of 12 residues. Trimming removed 4 bases from V and 11 bases from J, with 17 bases in between. CDR3 coding DNA: TGCAGCGTTGGGGGTAGCCCCCATGAGCAGTACTTC. It codes for CSVGGSPHEQYF.

This chain links TRBV24-1 with TRBJ1-5, with D unresolved. V lost 0 bases to trimming and J lost 3 bases, with 17 bases between them. The CDR3 contains 18 residues. CDR1 and CDR2 from the germline V gene are KGHDR and SFDVKD. The DNA of the CDR3 is TGTGCCACCAGTGATTTGCGGGCAGTTAGTCCTTCCAATCAGCCCCAGCATTTT. It encodes CATSDLRAVSPSNQPQHF.

The rearrangement uses TRBV20-1 and TRBJ2-1, with D possibly matching TRBD2 (6 bases). Trimming stripped 2 bases from V and 4 bases from J, with 18 bases between. In germline, CDR1 is DFQATT, CDR2 SNEGSKA (reference sequence). The CDR3 contains 16 residues. CDR3 nucleotides: TGCAGTGCTAGACAGGGAGGTACCCCCAGGTACAATGAGCAGTTCTTC. Encoded protein: CSARQGGTPRYNEQFF.

This clonotype was observed a handful of times. The chain couples TRBV13 to TRBJ2-3, with D unclear. V dropped 6 bases and J dropped 7 bases, with 14 bases sitting between them. Germline-derived CDR1 and CDR2 are PRHDT and FYEKMQ (reference sequence). The length of the CDR3 is 13 residues. In nucleotides, the CDR3 is TGTGCCAGCAGTCGAGTCTCGGTAAATACGCAGTATTTT. Amino acid sequence: CASSRVSVNTQYF. The entire variable domain, with the rest obtained from reference TRBV13 and TRBJ2-3, is as follows: AAGVIQSPRHLIKEKRETATLKCYPIPRHDTVYWYQQGPGQDPQFLISFYEKMQSDKGSIPDRFSAQQFSDYHSELNMSSLELGDSALYFCASSRVSVNTQYFGPGTRLTVL.

A note on this clonotype: A single base separates this from a much larger clone, so it may be a read error. This sequence joins TRBV4-1 and TRBJ2-5, with 11 bases aligning to TRBD2. The CDR3 has 15 residues. Trimming at V came to 4 bases and at J to 11 bases, leaving 12 bases not matched to a gene. Per germline, CDR1 MGHRA and CDR2 YSYEKL. In DNA form, the CDR3 reads TGCGCCAGCAGCCTCAAAGGGACTAGCGGCAATGAGCAGTACTTC. It yields the protein CASSLKGTSGNEQYF.

This clonotype was counted a few times. The CDR3 coding sequence is TGTGCCATCGGTCAGGGGGAGACCTACGAGCAGTACTTC. As protein: CAIGQGETYEQYF. The genes are TRBV10-3 and TRBJ2-7; 7 bases align to TRBD1. CDR3 length: 13 residues. Germline V gene data show CDR1 as ENHRY and CDR2 as SYGVKD. V gave up 8 bases and J gave up 2 bases; unmatched junction bases: 6.

V usage is TRBV25-1 and J usage is TRBJ2-1; D unclear. Between the trimmed V and J ends, which lost 2 bases and 3 bases, there was a span of 5 bases. This CDR3 is built from 13 residues. Germline CDR1 reads MGHDK; CDR2 reads SYGVNS. The chain's CDR3 is CASSEAVYNEQFF. Written as DNA, the CDR3 is TGTGCCAGCAGTGAAGCCGTCTACAATGAGCAGTTCTTC.

This clonotype was seen a handful of times. V usage is TRBV28 and J usage is TRBJ1-1; D might be TRBD1 (5 bases). This CDR3 has 14 residues. Trimming removed 8 bases at V and 1 base at J, with 14 bases between. Per the germline V gene, CDR1 is MDHEN and CDR2 is SYDVKM. The CDR3, as DNA: TGTGCCAGCCGATATTGGGACGGGAACACTGAAGCTTTCTTT. Amino acids: CASRYWDGNTEAFF.

This clonotype was observed once. The V gene is TRBV5-1, the J gene TRBJ1-2; D is ambiguous. Germline CDR1 reads SGHRS; CDR2 reads YFSETQ. V gave up 4 bases and J gave up 8 bases, with 18 bases separating them. This CDR3 has 14 amino acids. CDR3 bases: TGCGCCAGCAGCCCGACGGTTGGGGAGGTGGGCTACACCTTC. Translated: CASSPTVGEVGYTF.

This clonotype was recorded a few times. V is TRBV27 and J is TRBJ2-7; 7 bases map to TRBD1. The CDR3 has 14 amino acids. V trimming: 0 bases; J trimming: 5 bases; junction bases outside the gene matches: 4. Germline V CDR1 and CDR2: MNHEY, SMNVEV (reference sequence). Written as DNA, the CDR3 is TGTGCCAGCAGTTTATCGAGCCAGGGGGACGAGCAGTACTTC. Translation gives CASSLSSQGDEQYF.

This chain links TRBV20-1 with TRBJ1-2, with TRBD1 matching 10 bases. Germline assignment: CDR1 DFQATT and CDR2 SNEGSKA (reference sequence). There are 15 residues in the CDR3. The trim removed 5 bases at V and 3 bases at J, leaving 9 bases unmatched. CDR3 sequence reads: CSAPRDRGLDYGYTF. In DNA, the CDR3 is TGCAGTGCTCCCCGGGACAGGGGTCTTGACTATGGCTACACCTTC.

This clonotype has just a few counts. The chain joins TRBV20-1 to TRBJ1-6; TRBD1 is a possible D gene (6 bases). V was cut by 3 bases and J by 0 bases, with 12 bases left in between. The CDR3 runs to 16 residues. Per germline, CDR1 DFQATT and CDR2 SNEGSKA (reference sequence). As DNA, the CDR3 is TGCAGTGCTAGGTTGGGACAAAACTCCTATAATTCACCCCTCCACTTT. This sequence encodes CSARLGQNSYNSPLHF.

To note about this clonotype: The junction departs from the called germline gene at one end, perhaps through a read error. The gene calls are TRBV20-1 and TRBJ2-7, with D perhaps TRBD2 (6 bases). Germline CDR1 reads DFQATT; CDR2 reads SNEGSKA (reference sequence). This CDR3 region has 15 residues. The CDR3 loop is CSARDFAGTSYEHYF. CDR3 nucleotides: TGCAGTGCTAGAGATTTTGCGGGAACCTCCTACGAGCACTACTTC.

J is TRBJ2-1 and V is TRBV7-2; D remains ambiguous. The CDR3 has 15 amino acids. The V end was cut by 2 bases, the J end by 6 bases, with 14 bases between. Germline V gene lookup returns CDR1 SGHTA and CDR2 FQGNSA. The CDR3: CASSLRSLDCNEQFF. Written as DNA, the CDR3 is TGTGCCAGCAGCTTACGCAGCCTAGACTGCAATGAGCAGTTCTTC.